What follows describes a single T cell receptor beta chain. The target antigen is unknown. The use of genomic DNA as template underpinned the TCR beta VDJ and CDR3 profiling. Each CDR3 protein is one row after TCRdb ran MiXCR on the reads. The data contain about 140,000 distinct CDR3 sequences, roughly two fifths of them singletons. This CDR3 region has 13 residues. Germline assignment: CDR1 GTSNPN and CDR2 SVGIG (reference sequence). Losses at the gene ends were 5 bases for V and 0 bases for J; bases not matched to a gene: 3. The data were obtained in a study of CD8+CD57+ T cells in acquired aplastic anemia. Study background: Across the sorted CD4+ and CD8+ cells, DNA amounts averaged about 3.2 ug. Some 10 million reads, on average, were obtained for CD4+ cells from healthy donors. Overall study findings and caveats: Patients and controls were not found to differ significantly in CD8+ Simpson's diversity. Common to patients and controls were twenty-nine CD8+ CDR3 sequences.

The clonotype originates from a human donor in good health, serving as a control. Specimen: sorted CD4+, CD8+, or CD8+CD57+ T cells (not recorded which) from PBMCs. This chain connects TRBV30 to TRBJ2-7, with 8 bases fitting TRBD1. The CDR3 nucleotides read TGTGCCTGGGGGACAGGCAGCTCCTACGAGCAGTACTTC. Protein: CAWGTGSSYEQYF.